The 28 T cell receptor beta chains listed next were all sequenced from one sample in a study of blood T cell repertoires in COVID-19. TCRdb keeps only in-frame clones here, not all; method: immunoSEQ multiplex PCR. The sample has approximately 160,000 clones, 85% to 95% seen once. The sample taken for sequencing was peripheral blood. These receptors were taken from a man between 50 and 59 years old with acute or convalescent COVID-19.

The chain employs TRBV7-9 and TRBJ2-7, with 15 bases that match TRBD2. This CDR3 has 18 residues. Germline V CDR1 and CDR2: SEHNR, FQNEAQ (reference sequence). Losses at the gene ends were 5 bases for V and 2 bases for J; bases not matched to a gene: 10. CDR3 nucleotide sequence: TGTGCCAGCAGCGTACTCCCGGGACTAGCGGGAGGTCCCTACGAGCAGTACTTC. This translates into CASSVLPGLAGGPYEQYF. Variable domain in full (rest from reference TRBV7-9 and TRBJ2-7): DTGVSQNPRHKITKRGQNVTFRCDPISEHNRLYWYRQTLGQGPEFLTYFQNEAQLEKSRLLSDRFSAERPKGSFSTLEIQRTEQGDSAMYLCASSVLPGLAGGPYEQYFGPGTRLTVT.

The DNA for the CDR3 is TGTGCCAGTACCTCGAGCGGGGCGGGCCACAATGAGCAGTTCTTC. Translation: CASTSSGAGHNEQFF. This rearrangement joins TRBV19 to TRBJ2-1; TRBD2 aligns across 7 bases. The V and J ends lost 7 bases and 5 bases, in that order; junction bases with no gene match: 11. CDR1 is LNHDA and CDR2 is SQIVND in the germline V gene (reference sequence). The CDR3 has 15 amino acids.

The V call is TRBV7-2, the J call TRBJ2-3; TRBD2 matches 8 bases. V was clipped by 1 base and J by 6 bases; unmatched bases: 9. The CDR3 has 16 amino acids. Germline loops: CDR1 SGHTA, CDR2 FQGNSA. CDR3: CASSLGRGGRTDTQYF. CDR3 coding DNA: TGTGCCAGCAGCTTAGGTCGGGGGGGGCGAACGGATACGCAGTATTTT.

V and J are TRBV12-3 or TRBV12-4 and TRBJ1-1; 7 bases map to TRBD1. With V trimmed by 5 bases and J by 7 bases, 4 bases remained unmatched. The CDR3 spans 12 residues. The CDR3 spells CASSPGQNEAFF. The CDR3 coding sequence is TGTGCCAGCAGTCCGGGACAGAATGAAGCTTTCTTT.

This rearrangement joins TRBV6-6 to TRBJ1-1, with 7 bases identical to TRBD1. Germline V CDR1 and CDR2: MNHNY, SVGAGI (reference sequence). This CDR3 is built from 14 residues. The V and J ends lost 6 bases and 1 base, in that order; junction bases with no gene match: 5. CDR3 nucleotides: TGTGCCAGCAGGGACCGGACAGGGAACACTGAAGCTTTCTTT. Amino acids: CASRDRTGNTEAFF.

This chain links TRBV20-1 with TRBJ2-3; 9 nucleotides align to TRBD2. There are 15 residues in the CDR3. The ends lost 3 bases at V and 2 bases at J; junction bases unmatched: 6. Germline V gene sequence: CDR1 DFQATT, CDR2 SNEGSKA (reference sequence). The CDR3: CSASWVAGDTDTQYF. DNA of the CDR3: TGCAGTGCTAGTTGGGTAGCGGGGGACACAGATACGCAGTATTTT.

The chain uses TRBV12-5 and TRBJ1-1; 9 bases fit TRBD1. J gave up 3 bases and V 3 bases, and 14 bases lay outside the gene matches. The CDR3 sequence is 18 residues long. CDR1 LGHNT and CDR2 FRNRAP come from the germline V gene. The CDR3 reads CASGFFPGTGRSDTEAFF. CDR3 DNA: TGTGCTAGTGGTTTCTTCCCCGGGACAGGGAGGTCGGACACTGAAGCTTTCTTT.

The genes are TRBV5-5 and TRBJ1-2, with D unclear. V was clipped by 4 bases and J by 3 bases, with 10 bases between them. Germline assignment: CDR1 SGHKS and CDR2 YYEKEE (reference sequence). The CDR3 length is 13 residues. The CDR3, as DNA: TGTGCCAGCAGCAGACAAGACGACTATGGCTACACCTTC. Its translation is CASSRQDDYGYTF.

CDR3 in amino acids: CASSQGGLRREQYF. The CDR3 nucleotides read TGTGCCAGCAGCCAAGGGGGACTTAGACGAGAGCAGTACTTC. The V gene is TRBV14, the J gene TRBJ2-7, with D maybe TRBD2 (6 bases). Germline CDR1 SGHDN, CDR2 FVKESK. The CDR3 has 14 residues. V was cut by 1 base and J by 7 bases, with 14 bases left in between.

The V gene is TRBV9, the J gene TRBJ1-1; D not certain. The V end lost 7 bases, the J end lost 5 bases, and 15 bases lay between the germline ends. CDR1 SGDLS and CDR2 YYNGEE come from the germline V gene. The CDR3 contains 13 residues. CDR3 region: CASSEGMETEAFF. The DNA for the CDR3 is TGTGCCAGCTCCGAGGGCATGGAAACTGAAGCTTTCTTT. Full variable domain (missing parts from reference TRBV9 and TRBJ1-1): DSGVTQTPKHLITATGQRVTLRCSPRSGDLSVYWYQQSLDQGLQFLIQYYNGEERAKGNILERFSAQQFPDLHSELNLSSLELGDSALYFCASSEGMETEAFFGQGTRLTVV.

V usage is TRBV2 and J usage is TRBJ2-7; 9 positions match TRBD1. The length of the CDR3 is 15 residues. CDR1 is SNHLY, CDR2 FYNNEI, per germline. V shed 1 base and J 2 bases; nucleotides not matched to a gene: 3. DNA of the CDR3: TGTGCCAGCAGTGAAGAGACAGGGGGGCCCTACGAGCAGTACGTC. Protein: CASSEETGGPYEQYV.

The V gene is TRBV19, the J gene TRBJ2-5, with 7 bases aligning to TRBD1. This CDR3 contains 16 residues. CDR1 is LNHDA, CDR2 SQIVND, per germline (reference sequence). The V gene end was trimmed by 0 bases and the J gene end by 1 base; junction bases not matched to a gene: 5. In DNA, the CDR3 is TGTGCCAGTAGTATAGATTTGGCAGGGGGCCAAGAGACCCAGTACTTC. Translating gives CASSIDLAGGQETQYF.

The chain recombines TRBV6-2 or TRBV6-3 with TRBJ2-2, with D possibly TRBD1 on 5 matching bases. The CDR3 length is 13 residues. Germline CDR1 reads MNHEY; CDR2 reads SVGEGT. V lost 5 bases and J lost 8, with 12 bases in between. The CDR3 DNA is TGTGCCAGCAGTGGATGGGGCCAAGGGGAGCTGTTTTTT. Protein sequence: CASSGWGQGELFF.

The chain has TRBV2 and TRBJ2-2, with D possibly being TRBD1 (6 bases). V gave up 3 bases and J gave up 8 bases, with 16 bases separating them. Looked up from germline, CDR1 is SNHLY and CDR2 is FYNNEI. The CDR3 spans 15 residues. The CDR3 nucleotides are TGTGCCAGCAGTGACACCAACAGGGCTTGGGGGGAGCTGTTTTTT. The encoded protein is CASSDTNRAWGELFF.

CDR3 nucleotides: TGTGCCAGCAGCTTGGCCTCGGGATACGAGCAGTACGTC. Translation: CASSLASGYEQYV. The gene calls are TRBV5-6 and TRBJ2-7; D perhaps matches TRBD2 (5 bases). CDR1 is SGHDT, CDR2 YYEEEE, per germline. V was clipped by 0 bases and J by 4 bases, with 8 bases between them. The CDR3 spans 13 residues.

The CDR3 DNA sequence: TGTGCCAGCAGTTTTTCCGCGGGAGGGACAGATACGCAGTATTTT. Translated: CASSFSAGGTDTQYF. The V gene is TRBV28, the J gene TRBJ2-3, with 9 bases fitting TRBD2. CDR3 length equals 15 residues. CDR1 is MDHEN and CDR2 is SYDVKM in the germline V gene. The junction had 4 bases not matched to a gene; V was cut back by 3 bases and J by 3 bases.

This chain connects TRBV20-1 to TRBJ2-1; tentatively, D is TRBD1 (6 bases). The V end was cut by 4 bases, the J end by 15 bases, with 13 bases between. The germline V gene has CDR1 DFQATT and CDR2 SNEGSKA (reference sequence). This CDR3 is built from 10 residues. The CDR3 coding sequence is TGCAGTGCTACTAACAGGGATCCGTTCTTC. Encoded protein: CSATNRDPFF.

This chain links TRBV15 with TRBJ2-2, with D tentatively TRBD1 (5 bases). Germline V gene lookup returns CDR1 LNHNV and CDR2 YYDKDF (reference sequence). V dropped 0 bases and J dropped 2 bases, with 16 bases sitting between them. The CDR3 contains 18 residues. CDR3 DNA: TGTGCCACCAGCAGAGATGGGGCCAGAAACGCAAACACCGGGGAGCTGTTTTTT. Translated, it gives CATSRDGARNANTGELFF. Complete variable domain (other parts from reference TRBV15 and TRBJ2-2): DAMVIQNPRYQVTQFGKPVTLSCSQTLNHNVMYWYQQKSSQAPKLLFHYYDKDFNNEADTPDNFQSRRPNTSFCFLDIRSPGLGDTAMYLCATSRDGARNANTGELFFGEGSRLTVL.

The chain has TRBV6-5 and TRBJ1-1; D perhaps matches TRBD1 (6 bases). This CDR3 contains 15 residues. In germline, CDR1 is MNHEY, CDR2 SVGAGI. Trimming stripped 4 bases from V and 4 bases from J, with 16 bases between. The CDR3 bases are TGTGCCAGCAGTTCTCGTGGGGGCGGTGGCACTGAAGCTTTCTTT. Translated: CASSSRGGGGTEAFF.

The chain combines TRBV30 with TRBJ2-7; 13 nucleotides align to TRBD2. V gave up 2 bases and J gave up 2 bases; unmatched junction bases: 3. Germline CDR1 reads GTSNPN; CDR2 reads SVGIG (reference sequence). The CDR3 runs 15 residues. CDR3 protein: CAWSSGLAGAYEQYF. As DNA, the CDR3 is TGTGCCTGGAGTTCAGGACTAGCGGGAGCCTACGAGCAGTACTTC.

The chain combines TRBV10-2 with TRBJ1-2; no definite D call. V gave up 8 bases and J gave up 2 bases, with 9 bases separating them. The CDR3 covers 12 residues. In germline, CDR1 is WSHSY, CDR2 SAAADI. CDR3 amino acids: CASRLLNYGYTF. DNA of the CDR3: TGCGCCAGCCGACTTCTGAACTATGGCTACACCTTC.

The chain uses TRBV28 and TRBJ2-1; 9 positions agree with TRBD1. V was clipped by 5 bases and J by 2 bases; unmatched bases: 4. This CDR3 is built from 15 residues. From germline, CDR1 is MDHEN and CDR2 SYDVKM. The CDR3 coding sequence is TGTGCCAGCAGTGGACAGGGGTGGACCTACAATGAGCAGTTCTTC. Translated: CASSGQGWTYNEQFF.

V gene TRBV10-3 combines with J gene TRBJ1-1; D gene uncertain. The V and J ends lost 0 bases and 4 bases respectively, with 9 bases between them. The CDR3 totals 14 residues. The germline CDR1 and CDR2 sequences are ENHRY and SYGVKD. CDR3 bases: TGTGCCATCAGTGAGTCGGGGAGTGGCACTGAAGCTTTCTTT. It is translated as CAISESGSGTEAFF.

There are a few counts of this clone. The chain uses TRBV28 and TRBJ2-1; no reliable D call. Germline CDR1 and CDR2: MDHEN and SYDVKM. The CDR3 is made up of 15 amino acids. V gave up 5 bases and J gave up 1 base, with 12 bases separating them. CDR3 nucleotides: TGTGCCAGCAGTCGGAGTTACGGGTCCTACAATGAGCAGTTCTTC. Translated, it gives CASSRSYGSYNEQFF. The whole variable domain, remainder taken from reference TRBV28 and TRBJ2-1, is DVKVTQSSRYLVKRTGEKVFLECVQDMDHENMFWYRQDPGLGLRLIYFSYDVKMKEKGDIPEGYSVSREKKERFSLILESASTNQTSMYLCASSRSYGSYNEQFFGPGTRLTVL.

The rearrangement links TRBV2 to TRBJ1-1; D is undetermined. This CDR3 is built from 12 residues. Trimming cost V 4 bases and J 3 bases, with 6 bases left between them. Germline V lookup: CDR1 SNHLY, CDR2 FYNNEI. The CDR3 region has the DNA TGTGCCAGCAGTGGGCAAGACACTGAAGCTTTCTTT. Its protein product is CASSGQDTEAFF.

The rearrangement joins TRBV19 to TRBJ2-5, with 11 bases identical to TRBD1. The ends lost 0 bases at V and 6 bases at J; junction bases unmatched: 9. The CDR3 covers 17 residues. Germline V gene lookup returns CDR1 LNHDA and CDR2 SQIVND (reference sequence). The chain's CDR3 is CASSIDSWTGGRKTQYF. The CDR3 DNA reads as TGTGCCAGTAGTATAGATTCCTGGACAGGGGGCAGGAAGACCCAGTACTTC.

This clone is a singleton in its sample. The rearrangement uses TRBV19 and TRBJ2-2; 9 positions agree with TRBD2. This CDR3 has 17 amino acids. Germline values: CDR1 LNHDA, CDR2 SQIVND (reference sequence). Unmatched junction bases numbered 9, after V lost 3 bases and J lost 4 bases. The CDR3 coding sequence is TGTGCCAGTAGTATTTTTGGCGGGGGGGCCTTCACCGGGGAGCTGTTTTTT. Its protein product is CASSIFGGGAFTGELFF.

J is TRBJ1-4 and V is TRBV10-3, with D possibly TRBD1 on 5 matching bases. Trimming cost V 3 bases and J 4 bases, with 6 bases left between them. CDR1 ENHRY and CDR2 SYGVKD come from the germline V gene. This CDR3 is 13 amino acids long. DNA of the CDR3: TGTGCCATCAGTGAAGGGGTTAATGAAAAACTGTTTTTT. Amino acid sequence: CAISEGVNEKLFF.